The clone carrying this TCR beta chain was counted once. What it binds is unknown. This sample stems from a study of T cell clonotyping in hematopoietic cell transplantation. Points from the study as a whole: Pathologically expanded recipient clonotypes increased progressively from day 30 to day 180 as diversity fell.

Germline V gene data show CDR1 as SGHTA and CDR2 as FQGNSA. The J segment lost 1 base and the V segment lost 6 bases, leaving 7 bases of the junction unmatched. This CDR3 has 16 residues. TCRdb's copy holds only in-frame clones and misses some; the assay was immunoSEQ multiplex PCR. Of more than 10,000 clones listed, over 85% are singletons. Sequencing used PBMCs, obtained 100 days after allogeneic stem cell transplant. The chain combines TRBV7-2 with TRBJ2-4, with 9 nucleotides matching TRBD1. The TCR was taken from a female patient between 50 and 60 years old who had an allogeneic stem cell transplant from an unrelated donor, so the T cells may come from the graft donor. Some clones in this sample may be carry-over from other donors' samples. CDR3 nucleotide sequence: TGTGCCAGCAGTTTTCGGGACAGGGACGCCAAAAACATTCAGTACTTC. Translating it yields CASSFRDRDAKNIQYF.